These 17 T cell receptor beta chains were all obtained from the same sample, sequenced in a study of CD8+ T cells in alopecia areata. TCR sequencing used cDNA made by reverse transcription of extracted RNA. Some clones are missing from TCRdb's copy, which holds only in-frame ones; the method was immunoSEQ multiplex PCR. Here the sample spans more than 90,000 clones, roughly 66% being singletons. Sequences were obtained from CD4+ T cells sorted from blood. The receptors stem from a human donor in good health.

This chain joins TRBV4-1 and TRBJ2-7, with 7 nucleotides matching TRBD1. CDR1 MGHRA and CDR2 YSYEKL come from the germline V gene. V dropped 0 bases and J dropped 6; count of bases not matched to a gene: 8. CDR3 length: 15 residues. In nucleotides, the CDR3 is TGCGCCAGCAGCCAAGACGACAGGGAAGGCATCGAGCAGTACTTC. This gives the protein CASSQDDREGIEQYF.

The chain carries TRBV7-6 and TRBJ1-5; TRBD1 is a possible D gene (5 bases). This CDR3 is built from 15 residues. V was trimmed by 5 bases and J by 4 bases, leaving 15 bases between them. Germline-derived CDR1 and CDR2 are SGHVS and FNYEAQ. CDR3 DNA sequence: TGTGCCAGCAGCATAGGGGCCGGGAAAAATCAGCCCCAGCATTTT. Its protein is CASSIGAGKNQPQHF.

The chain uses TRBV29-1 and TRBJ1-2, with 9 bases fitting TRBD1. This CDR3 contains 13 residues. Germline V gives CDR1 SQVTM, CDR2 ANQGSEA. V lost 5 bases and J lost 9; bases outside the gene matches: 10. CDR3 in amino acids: CSVLGQGANRYTF. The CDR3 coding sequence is TGCAGCGTTCTGGGACAGGGAGCAAATCGCTACACCTTC.

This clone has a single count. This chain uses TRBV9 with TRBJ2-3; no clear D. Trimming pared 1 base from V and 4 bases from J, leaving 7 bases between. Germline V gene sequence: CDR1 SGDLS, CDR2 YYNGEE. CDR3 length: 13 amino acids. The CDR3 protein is CASSVNVADTQYF. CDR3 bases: TGTGCCAGCAGCGTAAATGTAGCAGATACGCAGTATTTT.

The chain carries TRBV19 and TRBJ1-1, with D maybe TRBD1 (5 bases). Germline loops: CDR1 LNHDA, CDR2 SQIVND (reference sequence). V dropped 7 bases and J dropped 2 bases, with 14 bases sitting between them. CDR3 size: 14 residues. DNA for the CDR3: TGTGCCAGTACTCCCCCCCAGGGTAACACTGAAGCTTTCTTT. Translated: CASTPPQGNTEAFF.

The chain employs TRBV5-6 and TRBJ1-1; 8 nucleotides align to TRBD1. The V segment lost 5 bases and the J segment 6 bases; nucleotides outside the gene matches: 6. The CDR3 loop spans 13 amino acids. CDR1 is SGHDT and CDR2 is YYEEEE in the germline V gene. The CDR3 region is CASRFDRGAEAFF. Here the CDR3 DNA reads TGTGCCAGCAGGTTCGACAGGGGTGCTGAAGCTTTCTTT.

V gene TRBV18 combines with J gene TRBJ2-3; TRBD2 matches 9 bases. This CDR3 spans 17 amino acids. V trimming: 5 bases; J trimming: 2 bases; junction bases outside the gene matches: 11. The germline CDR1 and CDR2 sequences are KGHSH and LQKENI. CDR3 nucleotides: TGTGCCAGCTCAAGTCTCTCTAGCGGGGATAACACAGATACGCAGTATTTT. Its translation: CASSSLSSGDNTDTQYF. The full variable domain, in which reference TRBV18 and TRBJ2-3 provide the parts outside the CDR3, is NAGVMQNPRHLVRRRGQEARLRCSPMKGHSHVYWYRQLPEEGLKFMVYLQKENIIDESGMPKERFSAEFPKEGPSILRIQQVVRGDSAAYFCASSSLSSGDNTDTQYFGPGTRLTVL.

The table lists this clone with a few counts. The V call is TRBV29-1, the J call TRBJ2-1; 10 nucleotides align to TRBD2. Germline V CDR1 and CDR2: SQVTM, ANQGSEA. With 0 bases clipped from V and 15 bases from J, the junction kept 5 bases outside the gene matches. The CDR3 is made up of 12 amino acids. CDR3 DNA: TGCAGCGTTGAAGAGGTGGGGACTAGCGTGTTCTTC. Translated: CSVEEVGTSVFF.

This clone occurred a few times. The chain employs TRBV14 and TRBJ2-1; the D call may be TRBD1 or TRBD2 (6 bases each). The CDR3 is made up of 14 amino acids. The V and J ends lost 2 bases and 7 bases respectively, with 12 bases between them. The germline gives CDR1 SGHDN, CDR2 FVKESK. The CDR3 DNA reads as TGTGCCAGCAGCCAATACGGGGGCGGGAATGAGCAGTTCTTC. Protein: CASSQYGGGNEQFF. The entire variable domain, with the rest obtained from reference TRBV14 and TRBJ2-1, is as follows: EAGVTQFPSHSVIEKGQTVTLRCDPISGHDNLYWYRRVMGKEIKFLLHFVKESKQDESGMPNNRFLAERTGGTYSTLKVQPAELEDSGVYFCASSQYGGGNEQFFGPGTRLTVL.

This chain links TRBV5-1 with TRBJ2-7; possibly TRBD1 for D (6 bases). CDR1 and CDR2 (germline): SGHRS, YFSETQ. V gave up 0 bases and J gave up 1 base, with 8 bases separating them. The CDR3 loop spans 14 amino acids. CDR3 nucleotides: TGCGCCAGCAGCTTGGGGGGACATTCCTACGAGCAGTACTTC. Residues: CASSLGGHSYEQYF. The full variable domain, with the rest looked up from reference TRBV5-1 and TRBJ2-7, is KAGVTQTPRYLIKTRGQQVTLSCSPISGHRSVSWYQQTPGQGLQFLFEYFSETQRNKGNFPGRFSGRQFSNSRSEMNVSTLELGDSALYLCASSLGGHSYEQYFGPGTRLTVT.

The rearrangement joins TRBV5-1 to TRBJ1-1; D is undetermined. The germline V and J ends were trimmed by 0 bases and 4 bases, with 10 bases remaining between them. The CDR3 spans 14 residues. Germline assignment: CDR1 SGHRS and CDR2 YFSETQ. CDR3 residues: CASSLDAGGTEAFF. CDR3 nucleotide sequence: TGCGCCAGCAGCTTGGACGCCGGAGGCACTGAAGCTTTCTTT.

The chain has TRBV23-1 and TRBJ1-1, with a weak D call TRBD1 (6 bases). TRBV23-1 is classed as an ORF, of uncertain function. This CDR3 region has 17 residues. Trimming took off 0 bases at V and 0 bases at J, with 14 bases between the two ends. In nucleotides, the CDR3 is TGCGCCAGCAGTCAATCGGGGGCGGGAGACATGAACACTGAAGCTTTCTTT. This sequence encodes CASSQSGAGDMNTEAFF.

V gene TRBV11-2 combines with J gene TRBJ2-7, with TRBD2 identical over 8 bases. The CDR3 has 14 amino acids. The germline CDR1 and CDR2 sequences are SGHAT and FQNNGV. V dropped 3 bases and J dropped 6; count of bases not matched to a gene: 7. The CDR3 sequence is CASSFLRGESEQYF. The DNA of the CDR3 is TGTGCCAGCAGCTTTCTGCGGGGGGAAAGCGAGCAGTACTTC.

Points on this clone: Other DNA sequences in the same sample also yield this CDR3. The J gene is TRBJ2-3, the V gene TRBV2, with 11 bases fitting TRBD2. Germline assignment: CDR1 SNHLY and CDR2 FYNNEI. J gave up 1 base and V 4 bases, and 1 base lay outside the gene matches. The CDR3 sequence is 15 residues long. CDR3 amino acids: CASSVLAGGTDTQYF. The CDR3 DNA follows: TGTGCCAGCAGTGTACTAGCGGGGGGCACAGATACGCAGTATTTT.

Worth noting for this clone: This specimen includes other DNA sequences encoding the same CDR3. The CDR3 DNA follows: TGTGCCAGCTCGGGAGACACCGGGGAGCTGTTTTTT. Its translation: CASSGDTGELFF. This chain joins TRBV2 and TRBJ2-2, with a weak D call TRBD2 (6 bases). Germline lookup yields CDR1 SNHLY and CDR2 FYNNEI. V was cut by 8 bases and J by 3 bases, with 7 bases left in between. The CDR3 extends over 12 amino acids. The full variable domain, rest sourced from reference TRBV2 and TRBJ2-2, is EPEVTQTPSHQVTQMGQEVILRCVPISNHLYFYWYRQILGQKVEFLVSFYNNEISEKSEIFDDQFSVERPDGSNFTLKIRSTKLEDSAMYFCASSGDTGELFFGEGSRLTVL.

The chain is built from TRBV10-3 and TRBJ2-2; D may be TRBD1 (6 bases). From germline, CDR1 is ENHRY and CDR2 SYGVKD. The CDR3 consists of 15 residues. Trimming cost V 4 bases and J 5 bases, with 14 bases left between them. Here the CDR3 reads CAISVDSSQTGELFF. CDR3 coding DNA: TGTGCCATCAGTGTGGACAGCTCCCAGACCGGGGAGCTGTTTTTT.

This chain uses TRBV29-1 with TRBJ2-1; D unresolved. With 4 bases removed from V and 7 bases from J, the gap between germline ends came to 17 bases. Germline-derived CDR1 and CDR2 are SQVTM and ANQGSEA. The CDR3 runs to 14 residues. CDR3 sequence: CSVVPLLGFNEQFF. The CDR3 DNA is TGCAGCGTTGTCCCACTCCTAGGGTTTAATGAGCAGTTCTTC.